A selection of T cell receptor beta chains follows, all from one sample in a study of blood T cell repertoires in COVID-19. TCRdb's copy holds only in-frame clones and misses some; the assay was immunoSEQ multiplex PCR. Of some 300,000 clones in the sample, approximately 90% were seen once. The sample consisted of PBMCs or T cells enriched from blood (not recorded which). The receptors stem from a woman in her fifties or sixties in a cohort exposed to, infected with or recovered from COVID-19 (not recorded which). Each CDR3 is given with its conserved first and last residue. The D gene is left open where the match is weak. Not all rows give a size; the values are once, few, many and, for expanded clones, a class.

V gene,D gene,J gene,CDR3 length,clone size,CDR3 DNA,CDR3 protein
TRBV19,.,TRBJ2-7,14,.,TGTGCCAGTAGTATGGAGGGTATCATCGACGAGCAGTACTTC,CASSMEGIIDEQYF
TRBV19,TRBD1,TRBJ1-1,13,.,TGTGCCAGTAAGGGACAGGGGTACACTGAAGCTTTCTTT,CASKGQGYTEAFF
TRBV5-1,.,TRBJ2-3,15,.,TGCGCCAGCAGCTTGGGTCAGGGTAACACAGATACGCAGTATTTT,CASSLGQGNTDTQYF
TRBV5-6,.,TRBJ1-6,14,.,TGTGCCAGCAGCTTAGGCAGGAATAATTCACCCCTCCACTTT,CASSLGRNNSPLHF
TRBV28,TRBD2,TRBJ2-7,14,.,TGTGCCAGCAGTTTGCTAGCGGGAGTCTACGAGCAGTACTTC,CASSLLAGVYEQYF
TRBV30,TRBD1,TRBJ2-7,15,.,TGTGCCTGGAGGGACTCCGGGACAGGGTTCTACGAGCAGTACTTC,CAWRDSGTGFYEQYF
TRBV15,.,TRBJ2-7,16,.,TGTGCCACCAGCAGAAAAACGGGACACCGCTCCTACGAGCAGTACTTC,CATSRKTGHRSYEQYF
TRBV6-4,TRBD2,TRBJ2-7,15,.,TGTGCCAGCAGTCGGGAACTAGCGGGGATCTACGAGCAGTACTTC,CASSRELAGIYEQYF
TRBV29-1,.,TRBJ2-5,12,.,TGCAGCGCTGCCCCAGGGGCTCAGACCCAGTACTTC,CSAAPGAQTQYF
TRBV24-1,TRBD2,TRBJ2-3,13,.,TGTGCCTCTGGCGGGGGGCCCACAGATACGCAGTATTTT,CASGGGPTDTQYF
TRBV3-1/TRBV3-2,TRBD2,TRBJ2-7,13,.,TGTGCCAGCAGCCACAGGACTAGCGACGAGCAGTACTTC,CASSHRTSDEQYF
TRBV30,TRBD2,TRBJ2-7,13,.,TGTGCCTGGAGTTCGGGACTAGCTCAAGAGCAGTACTTC,CAWSSGLAQEQYF
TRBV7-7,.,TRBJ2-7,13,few,TGTGCTAGCAGCCCGGGACTGACCTACGAGCAGTACTTC,CASSPGLTYEQYF
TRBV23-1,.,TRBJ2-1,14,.,TGCGCCAGCAGTCGGACAGTGAAGTACAATGAGCAGTTCTTC,CASSRTVKYNEQFF
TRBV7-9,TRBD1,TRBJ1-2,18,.,TGTGCCAGCAGCTCCACCGCGAGGGGGCAAGGGATCCGCTATGGCTACACCTTC,CASSSTARGQGIRYGYTF
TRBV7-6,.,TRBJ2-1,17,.,TGTGCCAGCAGCTTAGCGGTGGGGGGGGGCGCCTACAATGAGCAGTTCTTC,CASSLAVGGGAYNEQFF
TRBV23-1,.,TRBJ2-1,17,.,TGCGCCAGCAGCCGTGATGAGGCACAGGGTTTTTGCAATGAGCAGTTCTTC,CASSRDEAQGFCNEQFF
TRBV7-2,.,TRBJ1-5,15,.,TGTGCCAGCAGCTTAGGGCAGGGGCAAAATCAGCCCCAGCATTTT,CASSLGQGQNQPQHF
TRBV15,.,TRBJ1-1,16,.,TGTGCCACCAGCTCCCGCCGGGGAGATGGGAACACTGAAGCTTTCTTT,CATSSRRGDGNTEAFF
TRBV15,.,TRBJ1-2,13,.,TGTGCCACCAGCAACGGTTTTAACTATGGCTACACCTTC,CATSNGFNYGYTF
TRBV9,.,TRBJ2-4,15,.,TGTGCCAGCAGCGTAGACCCGGGAGTCAAGAACATTCAGTACTTC,CASSVDPGVKNIQYF
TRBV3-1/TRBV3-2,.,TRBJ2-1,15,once,TGTGCCAGCAGCCAAGGACTAGGAGTGTACAATGAGCAGTTCTTC,CASSQGLGVYNEQFF
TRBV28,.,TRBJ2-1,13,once,TGTGCCAGCAGTTTACCTTCGTACAATGAGCAGTTCTTC,CASSLPSYNEQFF
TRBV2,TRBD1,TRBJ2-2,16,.,TGTGCCAGCAGATTACAGGGGACGACAAACACCGGGGAGCTGTTTTTT,CASRLQGTTNTGELFF
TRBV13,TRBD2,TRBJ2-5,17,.,TGTGCCAGCAGCGCGAGCGGGAGGGCCCCCTTACAAGAGACCCAGTACTTC,CASSASGRAPLQETQYF
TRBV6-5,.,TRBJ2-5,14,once,TGTGCCAGCAAGCTTCGAGGGTACCAAGAGACCCAGTACTTC,CASKLRGYQETQYF
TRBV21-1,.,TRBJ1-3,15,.,TGTGCCAGCAGCAAAGGACAGGGATCGGGAAACACCATATATTTT,CASSKGQGSGNTIYF
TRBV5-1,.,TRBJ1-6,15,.,TGCGCCAGCAGCTTATCTGGAGGCGGTCTGTCACCCCTCCACTTT,CASSLSGGGLSPLHF
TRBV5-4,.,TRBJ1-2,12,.,TGTGCCAGCAGCACAGCTAACTATGGCTACACCTTC,CASSTANYGYTF
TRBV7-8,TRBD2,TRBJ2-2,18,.,TGTGCCAGCAGCTTAGCGCAACGACGGGAGGGCCTTACCGGGGAGCTGTTTTTT,CASSLAQRREGLTGELFF
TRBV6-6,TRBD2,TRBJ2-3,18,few,TGTGCCAGCAGCCGAATAAAGAGGACTAGCGGGAGCGGAGATACGCAGTATTTT,CASSRIKRTSGSGDTQYF
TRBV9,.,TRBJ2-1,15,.,TGTGCCAGCAGCGTAGAATTGGGGCTTAACAATGAGCAGTTCTTC,CASSVELGLNNEQFF
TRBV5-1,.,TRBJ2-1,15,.,TGCGCCAGCAGCTTGCAGGAGGTGGGGTACAATGAGCAGTTCTTC,CASSLQEVGYNEQFF
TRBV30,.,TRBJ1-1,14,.,TGTGCCTGGACTCTCAGGGGAACGGATACTGAAGCTTTCTTT,CAWTLRGTDTEAFF
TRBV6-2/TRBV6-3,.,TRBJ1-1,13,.,TGTGCCAGCAGTCGGACAGACGTGCTTGAAGCTTTCTTT,CASSRTDVLEAFF
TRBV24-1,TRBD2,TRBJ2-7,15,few,TGTGCCACCAGTGATCCGGGACTAGCGGAACACGAGCAGTACTTC,CATSDPGLAEHEQYF
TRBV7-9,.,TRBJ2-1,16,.,TGTGCCAGCAGCTTAACGGGGCGGGAAAGGTCAGGCGAGCAGTTCTTC,CASSLTGRERSGEQFF
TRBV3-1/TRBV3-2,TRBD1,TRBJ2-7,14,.,TGTGCCAGCAGCCTCATCTCGGGACAGGGCTCTGTGTACTTC,CASSLISGQGSVYF
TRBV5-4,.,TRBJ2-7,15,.,TGTGCCAGCAGCTTGTCTACGAGGGTAGGAGACGAGCAGTACTTC,CASSLSTRVGDEQYF
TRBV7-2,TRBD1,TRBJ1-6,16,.,TGTGCCAGCAGCTCGCGGACAGGCTCCTATAATTCACCCCTCCACTTT,CASSSRTGSYNSPLHF
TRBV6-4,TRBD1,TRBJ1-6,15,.,TGTGCCAGCAGTGACTCGGACAGGGTCGGATCACCCCTCCACTTT,CASSDSDRVGSPLHF
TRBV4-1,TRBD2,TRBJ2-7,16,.,TGCGCCAGCAGCGGAGCCGGGACTAGCGGATACTACGAGCAGTACTTC,CASSGAGTSGYYEQYF
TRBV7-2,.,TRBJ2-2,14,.,TGTGCCAGCAGCGTCAAGGAGCGCACCGGGGAGCTGTTTTTT,CASSVKERTGELFF
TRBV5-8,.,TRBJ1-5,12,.,TGTGCCAGCAGCTTGGTCGGGCAGCCCCAGCATTTT,CASSLVGQPQHF
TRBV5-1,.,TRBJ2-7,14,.,TGCGCCAGCAGCATCGGGACTCAGTCCTACGAGCAGTACTTC,CASSIGTQSYEQYF
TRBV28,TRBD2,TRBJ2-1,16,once,TGTGCCAGCAGTTCTTCACTAGCGGGAAGGTACAATGAGCAGTTCTTC,CASSSSLAGRYNEQFF
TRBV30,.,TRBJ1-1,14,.,TGTGCCTGGAGTCGGGGGGCGAGTGTTGCTGAAGCTTTCTTT,CAWSRGASVAEAFF
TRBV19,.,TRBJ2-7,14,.,TGTGCCAGTAGTGACCGGGACACTCTCTACGAGCAGTACTTC,CASSDRDTLYEQYF